The present entry profiles one T cell receptor (beta chain) with its context. The RNA input was about 0.5 to 1 ug, and it was reverse transcribed with random hexamers. TCRdb independently ran MiXCR on the immunoSEQ multiplex PCR reads; one entry per CDR3 protein. The sample contains 200,000 or so distinct CDR3 sequences, 80% to 95% of which appear only once. Germline CDR1 and CDR2: MGHRA and YSYEKL. This CDR3 has 12 residues. The V end was cut by 3 bases, the J end by 7 bases, with 7 bases between. This sample is part of a study of CD8 T cells in Susac syndrome. This chain connects TRBV4-1 to TRBJ2-1; D unclear. The specimen was CD8+ T cells from PBMCs. This clonotype originated in a human donor with multiple sclerosis. This CDR3 is CASSQMHNEQFF. The CDR3, as DNA: TGCGCCAGCAGCCAGATGCATAATGAGCAGTTCTTC.